Below, 25 T cell receptor beta chains from the same sample are listed, as sequenced in a study of blood T cell repertoires in COVID-19. Sequencing was performed with immunoSEQ multiplex PCR; in TCRdb, only in-frame clones are kept and a portion is missing. The data show tens of thousands of clones, 65% to 90% seen once. Sequenced input: peripheral blood. These receptors originate from a human donor in a cohort sampled during active COVID-19.

This clone was detected a few times. The chain links TRBV4-1 to TRBJ2-7; 10 bases map to TRBD1. The CDR3 length is 17 residues. The J segment lost 1 base and the V segment lost 1 base, leaving 7 bases of the junction unmatched. CDR1 is MGHRA and CDR2 is YSYEKL in the germline V gene. CDR3 residues: CASSQGPGTGESYEQYF. In DNA form, the CDR3 reads TGCGCCAGCAGCCAAGGTCCGGGGACAGGGGAGTCCTACGAGCAGTACTTC.

The chain is built from TRBV5-1 and TRBJ2-1; 11 nucleotides agree with TRBD2. V shed 4 bases, J shed 7 bases, and the junction held 10 bases outside the gene matches. The CDR3 runs to 16 residues. Germline V gene lookup returns CDR1 SGHRS and CDR2 YFSETQ. The CDR3 protein is CASSPPTSGETNEQFF. DNA of the CDR3: TGCGCCAGCAGCCCCCCGACTAGCGGGGAGACAAATGAGCAGTTCTTC.

This chain links TRBV6-2 or TRBV6-3 with TRBJ2-7; tentative D call: TRBD2 (6 bases). Germline lookup yields CDR1 MNHEY and CDR2 SVGEGT. Trimming took off 6 bases at V and 2 bases at J, with 14 bases between the two ends. The CDR3 contains 14 residues. As DNA, the CDR3 is TGTGCCAGCAGCCGGGACTTCAAACCCTACGAGCAGTACTTC. Its protein is CASSRDFKPYEQYF.

The CDR3 DNA sequence: TGCAGCGTTGGGGGGGTCTCTGACTATGGCTACACCTTC. Translating it yields CSVGGVSDYGYTF. The J gene is TRBJ1-2, the V gene TRBV29-1, with D possibly matching TRBD1 (5 bases). This CDR3 spans 13 amino acids. CDR1 and CDR2 (germline): SQVTM, ANQGSEA. The V end was cut by 4 bases, the J end by 3 bases, with 12 bases between.

The genes are TRBV7-2 and TRBJ1-5; the D gene is possibly TRBD1 (5 bases). Germline CDR1 is SGHTA and CDR2 is FQGNSA. The CDR3 runs 15 residues. V was cut by 2 bases and J by 4 bases, with 12 bases left in between. The CDR3 nucleotides read TGTGCCAGCAGCTTACTTGGGGGGAGGAATCAGCCCCAGCATTTT. Translated, it gives CASSLLGGRNQPQHF.

The chain uses TRBV28 and TRBJ1-5; the D gene is possibly TRBD1 (5 bases). The V and J ends lost 5 bases and 1 base respectively, with 12 bases between them. Germline V gene data show CDR1 as MDHEN and CDR2 as SYDVKM. This CDR3 comprises 15 residues. The CDR3 region is CASSTRVSSNQPQHF. DNA of the CDR3: TGTGCCAGCAGTACCAGGGTGTCGAGCAATCAGCCCCAGCATTTT.

The chain employs TRBV18 and TRBJ1-6; the D is unclear. CDR3 length equals 17 residues. V gave up 1 base and J gave up 8 bases, with 18 bases separating them. Germline V gives CDR1 KGHSH, CDR2 LQKENI. DNA of the CDR3: TGTGCCAGCTCACCACGTATAGCTGGAACACGAGATTCACCCCTCCACTTT. Its translation is CASSPRIAGTRDSPLHF.

The chain uses TRBV9 and TRBJ1-1, with TRBD1 as a possible D gene (5 bases). The germline V gene has CDR1 SGDLS and CDR2 YYNGEE. The CDR3 is made up of 14 amino acids. Trimming cost V 4 bases and J 4 bases, with 14 bases left between them. The CDR3 nucleotides are TGTGCCAGCAGCACGGCCCCGGGGGGCACTGAAGCTTTCTTT. Protein sequence: CASSTAPGGTEAFF.

The genes are TRBV10-3 and TRBJ2-7; 8 bases are a match to TRBD2. V shed 4 bases, J shed 3 bases, and the junction held 8 bases outside the gene matches. The germline V gene encodes CDR1 ENHRY and CDR2 SYGVKD. CDR3 length equals 15 residues. CDR3: CAISGGSGANYEQYF. CDR3 sequence (DNA): TGTGCCATCAGTGGGGGTAGCGGGGCCAACTACGAGCAGTACTTC.

This CDR3 reads CASSPSGGAYEQYF. CDR3 sequence (DNA): TGTGCCAGCTCACCTAGCGGGGGGGCTTACGAGCAGTACTTC. The chain is built from TRBV18 and TRBJ2-7, with TRBD2 identical over 11 bases. Per the germline V gene, CDR1 is KGHSH and CDR2 is LQKENI. Losses at the gene ends were 3 bases for V and 4 bases for J; bases not matched to a gene: 2. The CDR3 runs 14 residues.

The chain recombines TRBV19 with TRBJ1-6; 8 nucleotides line up with TRBD1. CDR1 is LNHDA, CDR2 SQIVND, per germline (reference sequence). This CDR3 comprises 14 residues. V was pared by 6 bases and J by 3 bases, with 1 base of the junction left unmatched. The CDR3 loop is CASRDRDYNSPLHF. The CDR3, as DNA: TGTGCCAGTAGGGACAGGGACTATAATTCACCCCTCCACTTT. The whole variable domain, filled in from reference TRBV19 and TRBJ1-6, reads DGGITQSPKYLFRKEGQNVTLSCEQNLNHDAMYWYRQDPGQGLRLIYYSQIVNDFQKGDIAEGYSVSREKKESFPLTVTSAQKNPTAFYLCASRDRDYNSPLHFGNGTRLTVT.

This clone was seen just once. The rearrangement links TRBV7-3 to TRBJ2-5; maybe TRBD2 (6 bases). V gave up 0 bases and J gave up 5 bases, with 13 bases separating them. This CDR3 is 15 amino acids long. Germline loops: CDR1 SGHTA, CDR2 FQGTGA. CDR3 in DNA: TGTGCCAGCAGCTTAACCCTTGGGGGGAGGGAGACCCAGTACTTC. Its protein product is CASSLTLGGRETQYF.

The rearrangement links TRBV2 to TRBJ2-2, with 8 bases matching TRBD1. The V gene end was trimmed by 6 bases and the J gene end by 4 bases; junction bases not matched to a gene: 7. Germline values: CDR1 SNHLY, CDR2 FYNNEI. The CDR3 is made up of 15 amino acids. CDR3 sequence reads: CASRRTGRGTGELFF. CDR3 bases: TGTGCCAGCAGACGGACAGGGCGGGGCACCGGGGAGCTGTTTTTT.

The rearrangement uses TRBV9 and TRBJ2-5; the match to TRBD2 covers 15 bases. The V and J ends lost 3 bases and 4 bases, in that order; junction bases with no gene match: 1. The CDR3 is 15 amino acids. The germline V gene has CDR1 SGDLS and CDR2 YYNGEE. The CDR3 reads CASSAGLAGGETQYF. CDR3 DNA: TGTGCCAGCAGCGCGGGACTAGCGGGGGGAGAGACCCAGTACTTC.

V and J are TRBV5-1 and TRBJ2-5; a possible D gene is TRBD2 (7 bases). The CDR3 covers 16 residues. V gave up 5 bases and J gave up 1 base, with 18 bases separating them. CDR1 is SGHRS and CDR2 is YFSETQ in the germline V gene. CDR3 in amino acids: CASSPSGGTLQETQYF. The CDR3 DNA reads as TGCGCCAGCAGTCCTTCGGGGGGCACCCTCCAAGAGACCCAGTACTTC.

The chain couples TRBV27 to TRBJ2-5; possible D gene TRBD1, 6 bases. The CDR3 consists of 14 residues. Trimming took 2 bases from V and 5 from J, leaving 12 bases between them. The V gene's germline CDR1 is MNHEY and CDR2 SMNVEV (reference sequence). CDR3 nucleotide sequence: TGTGCCAGCAGTTTAATGGGGGCAGAGGAGACCCAGTACTTC. Translated, it gives CASSLMGAEETQYF.

The rearrangement uses TRBV14 and TRBJ1-4; TRBD1 might be the D (6 bases). Germline V gene data show CDR1 as SGHDN and CDR2 as FVKESK. V was pared by 2 bases and J by 4 bases, with 11 bases between. CDR3 length: 15 amino acids. The DNA for the CDR3 is TGTGCCAGCAGCCAACGGGACACCTTTAATGAAAAACTGTTTTTT. Residues: CASSQRDTFNEKLFF.

The genes are TRBV4-3 and TRBJ2-5, with 7 positions matching TRBD1. The germline gives CDR1 LGHNA, CDR2 YSLEER. Germline trimming cut 2 bases from V and 4 bases from J; bases unmatched to any gene: 7. The length of the CDR3 is 15 residues. CDR3 in amino acids: CASSQRLGGLETQYF. DNA of the CDR3: TGCGCCAGCAGCCAAAGGTTAGGGGGCCTAGAGACCCAGTACTTC.

The chain employs TRBV2 and TRBJ2-2; 7 nucleotides line up with TRBD2. With 7 bases clipped from V and 7 bases from J, the junction kept 3 bases outside the gene matches. This CDR3 contains 12 residues. In germline, CDR1 is SNHLY, CDR2 FYNNEI. In nucleotides, the CDR3 is TGTGCCAGCACCGGGGGGATCGGGGAGCTGTTTTTT. Translation: CASTGGIGELFF.

This chain joins TRBV7-8 and TRBJ2-3, with 14 bases lining up with TRBD2. This CDR3 region has 17 residues. The germline gives CDR1 SGHVS, CDR2 FQNEAQ. Trimming removed 3 bases from V and 8 bases from J; junction bases left unmatched: 10. The CDR3: CASSLTSGGAGPGTQYF. The CDR3 DNA reads TGTGCCAGCAGCTTGACTAGCGGGGGGGCCGGTCCTGGTACGCAGTATTTT.

The chain is built from TRBV19 and TRBJ1-3, with D tentatively TRBD1 (6 bases). The germline CDR1 and CDR2 sequences are LNHDA and SQIVND (reference sequence). Trimming pared 4 bases from V and 0 bases from J, leaving 10 bases between. This CDR3 contains 15 residues. CDR3 in amino acids: CASSTTGRSGNTIYF. CDR3 DNA: TGTGCCAGTAGTACGACAGGACGCTCTGGAAACACCATATATTTT.

This clone was counted once. The V gene is TRBV9, the J gene TRBJ1-6, with TRBD1 matching over 7 bases. V lost 0 bases and J lost 6; bases outside the gene matches: 6. From germline, CDR1 is SGDLS and CDR2 YYNGEE. The CDR3 extends over 16 amino acids. The DNA for the CDR3 is TGTGCCAGCAGCGTAGGCAGGACAGGACGTAATTCACCCCTCCACTTT. Its protein is CASSVGRTGRNSPLHF.

This rearrangement joins TRBV6-5 to TRBJ2-7, with D perhaps matching TRBD2 (5 bases). Germline CDR1 is MNHEY and CDR2 is SVGAGI. V shed 8 bases and J shed 7 bases, with 15 bases lying between them. The CDR3 has 12 residues. CDR3 loop: CASGEYRGEQYF. CDR3 sequence (DNA): TGTGCCAGCGGAGAATATCGAGGGGAGCAGTACTTC.

This clone was counted between two and nine times. The chain links TRBV29-1 to TRBJ1-2; D remains unclear. The germline gives CDR1 SQVTM, CDR2 ANQGSEA. Trimming removed 6 bases from V and 3 bases from J, with 11 bases in between. This CDR3 spans 12 amino acids. The CDR3 protein is CSVPGRDYGYTF. The CDR3 nucleotides read TGCAGCGTACCGGGGAGGGACTATGGCTACACCTTC.

The rearrangement uses TRBV5-8 and TRBJ2-7; TRBD1 matches at 7 bases. V shed 4 bases and J 2 bases; nucleotides not matched to a gene: 6. Germline V CDR1 and CDR2: SGHTS, YDEGEE. CDR3 size: 14 residues. CDR3 sequence (DNA): TGTGCCAGCAGCCAGACAGGGCAACCCTACGAGCAGTACTTC. Residues: CASSQTGQPYEQYF.